This T cell receptor (beta chain) is drawn from a study of identical twins. Points on this clonotype: The antigen is undetermined.

Every one of the donors was a healthy Caucasian. Overall study findings and caveats: Excess low generation probability was seen in twin-shared out-of-frame alpha sequences. The more abundant beta clonotypes in cord blood had fewer insertions, and memory repertoires did not show this.

Germline V gene data show CDR1 as MNHEY and CDR2 as SVGAGI. The CDR3 contains 17 residues. Trimming at V came to 2 bases and at J to 4 bases, leaving 14 bases not matched to a gene. A universal primer site was incorporated via template switching, and the cDNA contained unique molecular identifiers. TCRdb reprocessed the 5' RACE reads with MiXCR, giving one entry per CDR3 protein. The table has 1.5 million to 2 million distinct CDR3 sequences, under 35% seen once. This chain uses TRBV6-5 with TRBJ2-7, with 7 bases aligning to TRBD1. The TCR originated in a newborn girl in good health. Sequencing was performed on cord blood. CDR3 protein: CASSYASRQGSVYEQYF. In nucleotides, the CDR3 is TGTGCCAGCAGTTACGCCTCGCGACAGGGAAGTGTATACGAGCAGTACTTC.